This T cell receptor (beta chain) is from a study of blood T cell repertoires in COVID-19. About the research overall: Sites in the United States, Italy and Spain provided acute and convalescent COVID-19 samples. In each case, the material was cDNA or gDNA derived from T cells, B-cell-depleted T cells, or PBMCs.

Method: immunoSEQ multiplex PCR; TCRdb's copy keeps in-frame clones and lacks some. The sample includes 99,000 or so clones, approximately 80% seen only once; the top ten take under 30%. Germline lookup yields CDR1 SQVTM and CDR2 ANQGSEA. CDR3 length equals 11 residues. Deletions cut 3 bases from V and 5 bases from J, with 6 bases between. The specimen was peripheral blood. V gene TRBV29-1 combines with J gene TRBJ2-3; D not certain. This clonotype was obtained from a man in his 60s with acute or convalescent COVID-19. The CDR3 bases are TGCAGCGTTGACGGGTTAGATACGCAGTATTTT. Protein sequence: CSVDGLDTQYF.